This T cell receptor beta chain stems from a study of T-cell reconstitution after alpha-beta-depleted transplantation in children. This clonotype turned up a few times. This CDR3 is built from 15 residues. Trimming removed 8 bases from V and 1 base from J; junction bases left unmatched: 8. Unique molecular identifiers tagged the TCRbeta library. Using its own MiXCR run on the PCR reads, TCRdb lists one record per CDR3 protein. The sample holds 800,000 to 1,000,000 distinct CDR3 sequences, about 29% seen once. The specimen comprised PBMCs, mostly from graft donor cells, sampled 360 days after TCRalphabeta/CD19-depleted stem cell transplant. J is TRBJ2-3 and V is TRBV12-3 or TRBV12-4; 8 bases line up with TRBD2. The TCR originated in a boy younger than two who had a stem cell transplant for SCID, so the T cells may come from the graft donor. Written as DNA, the CDR3 is TGTGCCAGCCAGCTTAGCGGGGTGGGCACAGATACGCAGTATTTT. Translation gives CASQLSGVGTDTQYF.